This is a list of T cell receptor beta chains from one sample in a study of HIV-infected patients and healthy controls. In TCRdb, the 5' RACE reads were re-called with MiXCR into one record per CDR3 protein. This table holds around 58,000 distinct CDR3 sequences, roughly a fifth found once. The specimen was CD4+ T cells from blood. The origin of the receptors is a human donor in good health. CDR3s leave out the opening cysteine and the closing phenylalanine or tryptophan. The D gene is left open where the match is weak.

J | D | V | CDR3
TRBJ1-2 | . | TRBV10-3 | AISARQALFYGYT
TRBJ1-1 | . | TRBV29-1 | SVFRGKAF
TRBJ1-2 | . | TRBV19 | ASSITGNYGYT
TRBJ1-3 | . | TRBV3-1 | ASSQVGGYGNTIY
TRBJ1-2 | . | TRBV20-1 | SARDGANYGYT
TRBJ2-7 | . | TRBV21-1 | ASSKAGRTYEQY
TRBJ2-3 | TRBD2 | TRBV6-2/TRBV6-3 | ASSFPRASGTTDTQY
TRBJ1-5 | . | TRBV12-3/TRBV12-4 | ASSFSVGNQPQH
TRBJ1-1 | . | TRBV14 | ASSQEVRGPNTEAF
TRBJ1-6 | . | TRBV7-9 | ASSLAPTAPLH
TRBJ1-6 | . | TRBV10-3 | AISGGDSPLH
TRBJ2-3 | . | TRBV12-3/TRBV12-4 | ASSSRWGADTQY
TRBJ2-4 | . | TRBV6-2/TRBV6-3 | ASRRAGRNIQY
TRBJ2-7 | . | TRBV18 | ASSPGQGQYEQY
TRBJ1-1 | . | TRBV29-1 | SVSSGWGMNTEAF
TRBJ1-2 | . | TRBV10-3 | AISESLQTYGYT
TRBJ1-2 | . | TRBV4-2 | ASSQDRQGNYGYT
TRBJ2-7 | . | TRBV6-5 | ASSYQRGSEQY
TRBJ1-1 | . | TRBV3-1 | ASSQDSWGTEAF
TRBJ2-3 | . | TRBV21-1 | ASSHVGLAGMSTDTQY
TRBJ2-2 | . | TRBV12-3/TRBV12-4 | ASSLGGLLTGELF
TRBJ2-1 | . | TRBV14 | ASSHQLGRSNEQF
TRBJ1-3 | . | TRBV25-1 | ASSDWTSSGNTIY
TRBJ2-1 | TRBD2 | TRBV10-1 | ASSETSGHEQF
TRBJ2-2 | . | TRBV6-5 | ASSRSNTGELF
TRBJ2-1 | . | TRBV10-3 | AISQSSYNEQF
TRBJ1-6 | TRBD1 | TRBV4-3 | ASSQDGTGRSPLH
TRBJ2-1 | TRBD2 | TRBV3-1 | ASSQGLAVGGEQF
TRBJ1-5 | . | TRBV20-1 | SATSPQFAPNQPQH
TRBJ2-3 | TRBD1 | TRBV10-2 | ASSGPGQGASDTQY
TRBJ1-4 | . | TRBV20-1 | SARDMIGNEKLF
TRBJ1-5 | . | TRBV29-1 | SVAGTDHNQPQH
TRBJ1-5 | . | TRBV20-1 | SAMPPGDNQPQH
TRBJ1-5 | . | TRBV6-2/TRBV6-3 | ASTAIPGGNQPQH
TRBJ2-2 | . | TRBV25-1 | ASSEYQGRAGTGELF
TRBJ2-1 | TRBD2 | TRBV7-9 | ASSGGSREQF
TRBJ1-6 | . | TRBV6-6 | ASSTDPGSIVSYNSPLH
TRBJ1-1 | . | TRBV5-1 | ASSSDPNTEAF
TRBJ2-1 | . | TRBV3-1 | ASSHTRGGYTGEQF
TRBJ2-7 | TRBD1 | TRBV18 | ASSPGTGVYEQY
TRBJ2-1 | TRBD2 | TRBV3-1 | ASSQFASGRASLEF
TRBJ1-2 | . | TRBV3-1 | ASSQDRSYT
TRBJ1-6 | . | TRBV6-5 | ASQDQGYSPLH
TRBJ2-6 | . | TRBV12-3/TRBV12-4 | ASSFEGSGANVLT